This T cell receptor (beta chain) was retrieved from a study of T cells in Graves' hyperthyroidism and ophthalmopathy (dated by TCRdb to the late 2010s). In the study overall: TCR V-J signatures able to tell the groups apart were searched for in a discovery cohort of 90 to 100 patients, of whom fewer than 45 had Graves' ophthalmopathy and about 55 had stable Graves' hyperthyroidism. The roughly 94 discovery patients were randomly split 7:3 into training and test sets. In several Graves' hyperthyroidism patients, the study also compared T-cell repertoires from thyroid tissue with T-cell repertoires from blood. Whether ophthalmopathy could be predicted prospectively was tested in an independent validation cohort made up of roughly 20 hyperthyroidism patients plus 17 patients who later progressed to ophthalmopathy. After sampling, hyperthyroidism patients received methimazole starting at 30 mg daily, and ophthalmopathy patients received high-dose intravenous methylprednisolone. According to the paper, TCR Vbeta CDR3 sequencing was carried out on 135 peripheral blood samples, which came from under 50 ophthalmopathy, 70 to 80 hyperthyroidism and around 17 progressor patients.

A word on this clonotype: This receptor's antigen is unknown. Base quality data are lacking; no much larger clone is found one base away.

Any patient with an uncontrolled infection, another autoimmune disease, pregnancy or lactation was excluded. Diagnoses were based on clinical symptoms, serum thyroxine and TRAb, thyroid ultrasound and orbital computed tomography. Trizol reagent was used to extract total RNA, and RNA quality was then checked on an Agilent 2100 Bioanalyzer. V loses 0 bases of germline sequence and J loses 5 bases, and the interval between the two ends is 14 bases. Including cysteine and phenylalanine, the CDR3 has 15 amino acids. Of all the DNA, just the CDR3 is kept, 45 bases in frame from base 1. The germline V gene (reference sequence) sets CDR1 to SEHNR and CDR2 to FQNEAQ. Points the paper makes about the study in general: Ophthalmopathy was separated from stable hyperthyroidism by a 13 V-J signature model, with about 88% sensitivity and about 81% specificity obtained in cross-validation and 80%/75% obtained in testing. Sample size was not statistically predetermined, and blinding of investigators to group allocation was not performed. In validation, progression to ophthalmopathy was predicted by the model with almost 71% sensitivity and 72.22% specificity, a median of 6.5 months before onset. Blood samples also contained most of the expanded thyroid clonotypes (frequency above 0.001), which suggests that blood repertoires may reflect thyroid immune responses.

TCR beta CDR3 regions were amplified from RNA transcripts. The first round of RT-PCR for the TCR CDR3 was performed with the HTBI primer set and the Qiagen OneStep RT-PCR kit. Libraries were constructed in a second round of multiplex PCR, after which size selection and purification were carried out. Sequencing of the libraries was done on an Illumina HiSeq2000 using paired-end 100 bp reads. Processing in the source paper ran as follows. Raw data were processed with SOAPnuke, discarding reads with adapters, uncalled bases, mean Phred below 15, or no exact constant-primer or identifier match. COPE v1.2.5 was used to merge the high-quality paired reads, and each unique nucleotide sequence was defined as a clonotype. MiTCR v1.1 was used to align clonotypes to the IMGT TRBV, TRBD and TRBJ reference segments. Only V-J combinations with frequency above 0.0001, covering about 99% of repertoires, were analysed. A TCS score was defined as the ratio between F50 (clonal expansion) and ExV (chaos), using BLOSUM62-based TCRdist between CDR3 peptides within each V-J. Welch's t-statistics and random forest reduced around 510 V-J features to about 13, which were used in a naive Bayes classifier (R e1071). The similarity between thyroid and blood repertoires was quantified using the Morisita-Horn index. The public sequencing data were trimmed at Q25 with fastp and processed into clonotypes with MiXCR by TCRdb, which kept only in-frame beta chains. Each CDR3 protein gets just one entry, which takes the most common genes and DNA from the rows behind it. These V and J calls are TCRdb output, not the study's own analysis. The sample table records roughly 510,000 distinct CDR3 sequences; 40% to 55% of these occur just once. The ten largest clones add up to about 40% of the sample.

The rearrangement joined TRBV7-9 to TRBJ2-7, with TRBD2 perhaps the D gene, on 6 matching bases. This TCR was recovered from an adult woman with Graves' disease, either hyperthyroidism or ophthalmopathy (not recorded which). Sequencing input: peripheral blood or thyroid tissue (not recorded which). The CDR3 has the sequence CASSLALAIHHEQYF. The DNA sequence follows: TGTGCCAGCAGCTTAGCGCTAGCGATCCATCACGAGCAGTACTTC. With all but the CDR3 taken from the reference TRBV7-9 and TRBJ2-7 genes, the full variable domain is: DTGVSQNPRHKITKRGQNVTFRCDPISEHNRLYWYRQTLGQGPEFLTYFQNEAQLEKSRLLSDRFSAERPKGSFSTLEIQRTEQGDSAMYLCASSLALAIHHEQYFGPGTRLTVT.